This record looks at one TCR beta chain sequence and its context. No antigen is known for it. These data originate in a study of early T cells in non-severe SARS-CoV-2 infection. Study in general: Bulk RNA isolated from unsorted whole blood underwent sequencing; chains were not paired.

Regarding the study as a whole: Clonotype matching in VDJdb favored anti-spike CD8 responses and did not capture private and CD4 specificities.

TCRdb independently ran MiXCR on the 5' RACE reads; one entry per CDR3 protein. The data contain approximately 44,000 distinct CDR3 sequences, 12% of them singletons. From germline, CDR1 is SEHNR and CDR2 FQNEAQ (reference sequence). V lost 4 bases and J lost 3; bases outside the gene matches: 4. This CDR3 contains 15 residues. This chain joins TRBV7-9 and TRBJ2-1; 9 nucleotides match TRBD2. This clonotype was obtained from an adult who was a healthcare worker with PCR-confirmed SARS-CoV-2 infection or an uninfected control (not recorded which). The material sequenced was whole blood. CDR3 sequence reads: CASSSAGGRYNEQFF. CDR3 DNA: TGTGCCAGCAGCTCCGCGGGGGGGCGCTACAATGAGCAGTTCTTC. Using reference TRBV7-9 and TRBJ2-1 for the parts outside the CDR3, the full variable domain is DTGVSQNPRHKITKRGQNVTFRCDPISEHNRLYWYRQTLGQGPEFLTYFQNEAQLEKSRLLSDRFSAERPKGSFSTLEIQRTEQGDSAMYLCASSSAGGRYNEQFFGPGTRLTVL.